The entry that follows covers one T cell receptor (beta chain) sequence. Its antigen is unknown. The data were obtained in a study of T cell repertoires in cytomegalovirus infection. Looking at the study overall: Used in the study were CMV epitopes, some recently identified and HLA-C-restricted, others well-studied and HLA-B-restricted.

The CDR3 runs to 15 residues. Trimming shortened V by 3 bases and J by 5 bases, and 16 bases separated the two germline ends. Germline V gene data show CDR1 as LGHNA and CDR2 as YNFKEQ. TCRdb reprocessed the reads via MiXCR and lists one record per CDR3 protein. Among more than 35,000 distinct CDR3 sequences listed, roughly half were seen once. The sample here was CD8+ T cells from cultured PBMCs, taken from culture after CMV antigen stimulation. The source is a human donor in good health (CMV status not recorded). Some clones in this sample may be carry-over from other donors' samples. The chain is built from TRBV4-2 and TRBJ1-1; D is uncertain. CDR3 sequence reads: CASSQPRTGGTEAFF. The DNA of the CDR3 is TGTGCCAGCAGCCAGCCAAGGACGGGCGGGACTGAAGCTTTCTTT.